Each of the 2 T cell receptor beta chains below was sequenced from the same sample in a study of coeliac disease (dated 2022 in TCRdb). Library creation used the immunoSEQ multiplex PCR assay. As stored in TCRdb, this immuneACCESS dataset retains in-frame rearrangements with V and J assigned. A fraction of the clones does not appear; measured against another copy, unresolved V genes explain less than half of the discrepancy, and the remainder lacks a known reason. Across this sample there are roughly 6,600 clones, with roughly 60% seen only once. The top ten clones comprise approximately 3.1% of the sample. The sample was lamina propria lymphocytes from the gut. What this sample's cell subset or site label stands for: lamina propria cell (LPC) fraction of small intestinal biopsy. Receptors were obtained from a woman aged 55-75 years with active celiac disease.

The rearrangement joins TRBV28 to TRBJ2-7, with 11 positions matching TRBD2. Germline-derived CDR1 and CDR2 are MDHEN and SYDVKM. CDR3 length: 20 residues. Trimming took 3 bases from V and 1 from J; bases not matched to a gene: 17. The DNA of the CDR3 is TGTGCCAGCAGTTTGGGCGGCTTGAGGGTTACTAGCGGGAGTTCCTACGAGCAGTACTTC. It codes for CASSLGGLRVTSGSSYEQYF.

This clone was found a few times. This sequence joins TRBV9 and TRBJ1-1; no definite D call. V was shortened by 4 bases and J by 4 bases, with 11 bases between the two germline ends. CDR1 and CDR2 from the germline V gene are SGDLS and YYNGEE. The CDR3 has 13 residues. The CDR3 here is CASSPTTGTEAFF. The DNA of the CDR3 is TGTGCCAGCAGCCCAACGACGGGCACTGAAGCTTTCTTT.